This T cell receptor beta chain was identified in a study of T cells in Graves' hyperthyroidism and ophthalmopathy. This clonotype occurred many times. This CDR3 has 13 residues. Trimming at V came to 6 bases and at J to 0 bases, leaving 3 bases not matched to a gene. CDR1 is SQVTM, CDR2 ANQGSEA, per germline. Amplification of TCR beta CDR3 regions was performed using RNA transcripts as template. A first-round RT-PCR of the TCR CDR3 used the HTBI primer set. In TCRdb, the multiplex PCR reads were re-called with MiXCR into one record per CDR3 protein. The sample contains about 380,000 distinct CDR3 sequences, 11% to 15% of which appear only once.

The clonotype was recovered from a woman aged 60-75 years with Graves' hyperthyroidism. Sequenced: blood. The rearrangement links TRBV29-1 to TRBJ2-3; 7 bases align to TRBD2. CDR3 loop: CSVGGGSTDTQYF. The CDR3 nucleotides read TGCAGCGTGGGGGGGGGGAGCACAGATACGCAGTATTTT.